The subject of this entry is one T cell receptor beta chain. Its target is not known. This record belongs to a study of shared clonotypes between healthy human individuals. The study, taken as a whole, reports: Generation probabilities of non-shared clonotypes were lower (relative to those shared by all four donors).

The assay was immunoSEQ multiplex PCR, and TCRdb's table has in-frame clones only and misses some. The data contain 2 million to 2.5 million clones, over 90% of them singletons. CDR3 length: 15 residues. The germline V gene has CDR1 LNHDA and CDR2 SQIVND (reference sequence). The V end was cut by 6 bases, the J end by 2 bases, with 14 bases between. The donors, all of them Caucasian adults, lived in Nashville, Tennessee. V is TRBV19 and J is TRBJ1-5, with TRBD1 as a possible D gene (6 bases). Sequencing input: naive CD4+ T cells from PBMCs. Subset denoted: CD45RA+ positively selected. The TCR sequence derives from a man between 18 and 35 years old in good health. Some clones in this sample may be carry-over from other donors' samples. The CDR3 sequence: CASRDLQGGNQPQHF. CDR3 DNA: TGTGCCAGTAGGGACTTACAGGGAGGCAATCAGCCCCAGCATTTT.